Below, one T cell receptor beta chain is given with its context. The target antigen is unknown. The data originate from a study of graft-versus-host responses after intestinal transplantation. Across the study: As for transplant type, recipients had multivisceral, liver-intestinal, or isolated intestinal grafts.

The CDR3 is made up of 12 amino acids. V shed 11 bases and J 6 bases; nucleotides not matched to a gene: 4. Germline V gives CDR1 MDHEN, CDR2 SYDVKM. Study-wide results and limits: Allografts from individuals with graft-donor T cell macrochimerism displayed high graft-versus-host to host-versus-graft clonal ratios.

Here immunoSEQ multiplex PCR was the method, and the copy in TCRdb shows in-frame clones only, minus some. The table shows under 50,000 clones, with roughly 91% occurring only once. The material sequenced was PBMCs, taken around 270 days after transplant. The source is a human patient who received an intestinal transplant, so some T cells may come from the graft donor. The chain uses TRBV28 and TRBJ2-1; 10 bases are shared with TRBD2. In nucleotides, the CDR3 is TGTGCCGTAGCGGGGGGCCCCAATGAGCAGTTCTTC. It codes for CAVAGGPNEQFF.